This T cell receptor (beta chain) was obtained from a study of cytomegalovirus exposure and HLA in healthy donors. Looking at the study overall: A subsequent analysis reported that the roughly 130 validation repertoires were produced on the same platform that had also been used for the 666 first-cohort repertoires. Broader study findings: Most TCR sequences proved rare, with some public TCRs found in many donors.

Remarks on this clone: The antigen is not known.

Generated by immunoSEQ multiplex PCR, the TCRdb table keeps only in-frame clones and is missing some. The repertoire consists of hundreds of thousands of clones, with roughly 88% occurring once and the leading ten covering approximately 0.86%. Sequencing was carried out using PBMCs. The clonotype originates from a woman under 30 in good health and CMV-seronegative.

CDR3 in amino acids: CASSPLTGFLDYTF. The CDR3 region has the DNA TGTGCCAGCAGTCCACTGACAGGGTTTCTTGACTACACCTTC. The rearrangement joins TRBV28 to TRBJ1-2; 7 nucleotides align to TRBD1. V was pared by 5 bases and J by 10 bases, with 13 bases of the junction left unmatched. The CDR3 has 14 amino acids. CDR1 is MDHEN, CDR2 SYDVKM, per germline.